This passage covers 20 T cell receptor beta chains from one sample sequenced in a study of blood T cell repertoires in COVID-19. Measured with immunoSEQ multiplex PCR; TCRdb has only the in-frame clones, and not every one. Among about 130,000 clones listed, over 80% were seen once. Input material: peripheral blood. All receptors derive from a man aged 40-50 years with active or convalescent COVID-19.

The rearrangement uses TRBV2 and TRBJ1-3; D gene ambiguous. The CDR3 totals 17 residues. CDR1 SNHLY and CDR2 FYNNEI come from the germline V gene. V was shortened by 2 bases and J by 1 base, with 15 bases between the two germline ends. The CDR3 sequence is CASSENPGTLSGNTIYF. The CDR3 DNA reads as TGTGCCAGCAGTGAAAACCCGGGAACCCTGTCTGGAAACACCATATATTTT.

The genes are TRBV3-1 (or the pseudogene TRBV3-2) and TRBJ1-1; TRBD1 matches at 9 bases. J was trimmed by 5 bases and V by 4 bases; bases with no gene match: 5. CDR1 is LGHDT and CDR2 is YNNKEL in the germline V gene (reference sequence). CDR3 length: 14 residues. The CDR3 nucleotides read TGTGCCAGCAGCCGGGGACAGGGCCCGACTGAAGCTTTCTTT. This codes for CASSRGQGPTEAFF.

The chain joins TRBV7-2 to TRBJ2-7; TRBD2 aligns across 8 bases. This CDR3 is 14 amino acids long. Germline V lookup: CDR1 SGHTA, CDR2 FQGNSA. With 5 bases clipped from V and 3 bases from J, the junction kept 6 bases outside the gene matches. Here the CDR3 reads CASSTTSGVYEQYF. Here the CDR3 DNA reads TGTGCCAGCAGCACAACTAGCGGCGTCTACGAGCAGTACTTC.

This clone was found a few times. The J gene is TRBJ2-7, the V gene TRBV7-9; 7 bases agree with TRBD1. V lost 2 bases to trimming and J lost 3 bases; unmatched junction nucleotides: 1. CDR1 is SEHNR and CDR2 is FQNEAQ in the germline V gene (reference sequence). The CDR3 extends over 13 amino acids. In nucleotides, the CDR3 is TGTGCCAGCAGCTTATCAGGGGGCTACGAGCAGTACTTC. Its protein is CASSLSGGYEQYF.

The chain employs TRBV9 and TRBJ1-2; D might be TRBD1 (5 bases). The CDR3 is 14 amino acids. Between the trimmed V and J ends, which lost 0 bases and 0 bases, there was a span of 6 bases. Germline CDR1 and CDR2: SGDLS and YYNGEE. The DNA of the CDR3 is TGTGCCAGCAGCGTAGAGGGGCCTAACTATGGCTACACCTTC. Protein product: CASSVEGPNYGYTF.

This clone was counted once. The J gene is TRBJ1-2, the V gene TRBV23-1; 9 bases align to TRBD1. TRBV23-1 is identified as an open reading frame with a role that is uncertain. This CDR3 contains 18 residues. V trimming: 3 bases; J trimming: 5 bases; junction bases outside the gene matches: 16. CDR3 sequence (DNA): TGCGCCAGCAGTCACATCCGCCCCCGGACAGGGGTTGGGTATGGCTACACCTTC. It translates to CASSHIRPRTGVGYGYTF.

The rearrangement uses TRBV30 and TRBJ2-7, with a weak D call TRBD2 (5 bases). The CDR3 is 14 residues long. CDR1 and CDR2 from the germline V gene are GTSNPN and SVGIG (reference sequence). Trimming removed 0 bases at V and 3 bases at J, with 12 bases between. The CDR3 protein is CAWSVEGSSYEQYF. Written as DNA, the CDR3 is TGTGCCTGGAGTGTAGAGGGTTCCAGCTACGAGCAGTACTTC.

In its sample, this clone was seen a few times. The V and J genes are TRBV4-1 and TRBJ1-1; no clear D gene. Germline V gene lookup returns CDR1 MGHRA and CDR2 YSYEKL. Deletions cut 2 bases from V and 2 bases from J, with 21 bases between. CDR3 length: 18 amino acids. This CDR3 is CASSQIDMGFSGNTEAFF. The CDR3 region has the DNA TGCGCCAGCAGCCAAATTGATATGGGGTTCTCGGGAAACACTGAAGCTTTCTTT.

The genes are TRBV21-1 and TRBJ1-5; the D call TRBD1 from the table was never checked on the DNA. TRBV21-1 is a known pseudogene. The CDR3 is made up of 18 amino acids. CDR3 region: CASSSHLGGTGNNQPQHF. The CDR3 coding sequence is TGTGCCAGCAGCAGCCACCTGGGAGGGACAGGGAATAATCAGCCCCAGCATTTT.

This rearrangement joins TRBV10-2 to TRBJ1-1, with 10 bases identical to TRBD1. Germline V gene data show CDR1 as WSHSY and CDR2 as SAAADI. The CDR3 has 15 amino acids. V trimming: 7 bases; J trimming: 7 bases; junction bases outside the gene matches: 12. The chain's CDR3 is CASMGEDRGNGEAFF. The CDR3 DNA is TGCGCCAGCATGGGGGAGGACAGGGGGAACGGTGAAGCTTTCTTT.

The CDR3: CASTHGLNTEAFF. CDR3 sequence (DNA): TGTGCCAGCACCCACGGGTTGAACACTGAAGCTTTCTTT. V and J are TRBV6-5 and TRBJ1-1; no firm D call. Germline V gene data show CDR1 as MNHEY and CDR2 as SVGAGI. Trimming took off 7 bases at V and 0 bases at J, with 9 bases between the two ends. The CDR3 contains 13 residues.

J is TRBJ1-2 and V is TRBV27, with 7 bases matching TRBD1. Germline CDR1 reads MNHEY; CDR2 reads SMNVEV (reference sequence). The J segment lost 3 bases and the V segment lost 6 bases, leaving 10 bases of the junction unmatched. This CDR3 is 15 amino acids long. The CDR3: CASRLTGAMHYGYTF. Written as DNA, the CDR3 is TGTGCCAGCAGGCTTACAGGGGCTATGCACTATGGCTACACCTTC.

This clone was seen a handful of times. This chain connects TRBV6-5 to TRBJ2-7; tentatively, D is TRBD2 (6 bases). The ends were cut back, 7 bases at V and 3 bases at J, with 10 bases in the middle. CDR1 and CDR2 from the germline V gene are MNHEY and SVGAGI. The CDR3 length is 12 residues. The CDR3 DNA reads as TGTGCCAGCATCGGGGGAGTCTACGAGCAGTACTTC. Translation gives CASIGGVYEQYF.

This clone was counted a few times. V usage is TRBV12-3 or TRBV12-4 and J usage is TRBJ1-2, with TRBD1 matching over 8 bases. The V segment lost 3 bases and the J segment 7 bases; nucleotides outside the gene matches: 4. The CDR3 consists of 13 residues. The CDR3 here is CASSLAGGIGYTF. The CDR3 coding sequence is TGTGCCAGCAGTTTGGCAGGGGGCATTGGCTACACCTTC.

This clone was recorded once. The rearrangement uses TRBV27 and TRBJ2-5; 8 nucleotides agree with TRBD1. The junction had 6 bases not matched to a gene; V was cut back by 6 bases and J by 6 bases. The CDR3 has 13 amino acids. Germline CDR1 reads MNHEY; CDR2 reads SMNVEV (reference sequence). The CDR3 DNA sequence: TGTGCCAGCAGCTTGACAGGGGAGAAGACCCAGTACTTC. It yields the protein CASSLTGEKTQYF.

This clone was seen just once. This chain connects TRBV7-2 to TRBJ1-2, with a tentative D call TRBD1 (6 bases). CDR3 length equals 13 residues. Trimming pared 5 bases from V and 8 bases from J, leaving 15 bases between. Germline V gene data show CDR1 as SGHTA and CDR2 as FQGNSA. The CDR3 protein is CASSPRTGQGYTF. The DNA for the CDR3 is TGTGCCAGCAGCCCCCGAACAGGGCAAGGCTACACCTTC.

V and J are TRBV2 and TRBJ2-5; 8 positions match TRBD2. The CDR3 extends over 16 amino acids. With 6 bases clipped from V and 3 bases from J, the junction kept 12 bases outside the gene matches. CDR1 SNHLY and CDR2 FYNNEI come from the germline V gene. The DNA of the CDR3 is TGTGCCAGCAGGGCGCCGGGACTAGGAAGGGAAGAGACCCAGTACTTC. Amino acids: CASRAPGLGREETQYF.

CDR3 sequence: CASSSTQGFNEKLFF. CDR3 DNA sequence: TGTGCCAGCAGCTCCACCCAGGGATTTAATGAAAAACTGTTTTTT. J is TRBJ1-4 and V is TRBV7-9, with a weak D call TRBD1 (5 bases). The CDR3 spans 15 residues. Germline-derived CDR1 and CDR2 are SEHNR and FQNEAQ (reference sequence). The V end was cut by 4 bases, the J end by 4 bases, with 13 bases between.

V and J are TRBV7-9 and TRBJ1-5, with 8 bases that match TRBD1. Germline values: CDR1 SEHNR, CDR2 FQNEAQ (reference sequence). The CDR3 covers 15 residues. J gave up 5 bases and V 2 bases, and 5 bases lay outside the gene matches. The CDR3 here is CASSLWTGYDQPQHF. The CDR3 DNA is TGTGCCAGCAGCTTATGGACAGGGTACGATCAGCCCCAGCATTTT.

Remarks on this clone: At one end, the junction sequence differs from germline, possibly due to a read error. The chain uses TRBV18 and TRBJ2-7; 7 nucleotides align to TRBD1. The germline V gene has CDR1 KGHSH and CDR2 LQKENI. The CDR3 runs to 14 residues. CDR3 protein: CASSSPDRRHEQYF. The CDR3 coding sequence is TGTGCCAGCTCATCACCGGACAGGCGTCACGAGCAGTACTTC.